This T cell receptor beta chain was sequenced in a study of blood T cell repertoires in COVID-19 (dated by TCRdb to 2019 to 2021). Looking at the study overall: Collaborator samples came from the United States, Italy and Spain and covered acute and convalescent phases of COVID-19. The prospective study material was composed of cDNA or gDNA derived from T cells, B-cell-depleted T cells, or PBMCs. Deeply sampled blood TCRbeta repertoires from subjects exposed to, actively infected with, or recovered from COVID-19 were included in the dataset. The repertoires were released in a freely available public database meant as a resource for research on the immune response to SARS-CoV-2. The samples were drawn from two sources: the first 160 participants of the ongoing ImmuneRACE study, and some 1,300 subjects contributed by 6 global collaborators. Nearly every sample came with metadata listing a de-identified subject ID, COVID-19 status, age in years and sex. Where available, HLA class I and class II types were obtained from metadata supplied by the sample provider rather than from assay-based typing. What the authors observed across the whole study: Clinical and demographic metadata were provided uncurated, with the amount varying by source and participant.

Taken from the germline V gene, the CDR1 and CDR2 loops are SGHRS and YFSETQ. Reading from cysteine to phenylalanine, the CDR3 counts 14 amino acids. The DNA shown is the 42-base CDR3, in frame from base 1. Cut back by 2 bases and 4 bases, the V and J ends lie 9 bases apart. Collaborating institutions collected whole blood in K2EDTA tubes following their own protocols. For TCRbeta analysis, collaborator samples were shipped as frozen whole blood, as isolated PBMCs, or as DNA extracted from either sample type. TCRbeta CDR3 regions were amplified from genomic DNA by means of the immunoSEQ Assay, a bias-controlled multiplex PCR. Under the source paper's analysis protocol: The number of nucleated cells in each sample was estimated from the amplification of reference gene primers within the assay. Sequence reads were collapsed and filtered to measure the absolute abundance of every unique TCRbeta CDR3 rearrangement. For each sample, productive Simpson clonality was calculated by taking the square root of Simpson's diversity index across productive rearrangements. TCRdb provides this immuneACCESS table in a form limited to in-frame rearrangements. Some clones are lacking; in checked studies, under half of them reflect an unresolved V gene, and why the rest are absent is not known. The V and J calls and clone size are taken from that table; D and trimming were inferred from the DNA. The sample table holds about 93,000 clones, of which around four fifths were seen once. 16% of the sample is taken by the ten largest.

This clone was counted a few times. Its antigen is still unknown. No much larger clonotype is one base removed from it; base qualities were not supplied. The sample comprised peripheral blood. Here the chain combines TRBV5-1 and TRBJ2-2; TRBD1 is a possible D gene, resting on 5 matching bases. The clonotype was recovered from a human donor in a cohort sampled during active COVID-19. The encoded CDR3 is CASSFQGITGELFF. The sequenced DNA is TGCGCCAGCAGCTTTCAGGGAATCACCGGGGAGCTGTTTTTT.